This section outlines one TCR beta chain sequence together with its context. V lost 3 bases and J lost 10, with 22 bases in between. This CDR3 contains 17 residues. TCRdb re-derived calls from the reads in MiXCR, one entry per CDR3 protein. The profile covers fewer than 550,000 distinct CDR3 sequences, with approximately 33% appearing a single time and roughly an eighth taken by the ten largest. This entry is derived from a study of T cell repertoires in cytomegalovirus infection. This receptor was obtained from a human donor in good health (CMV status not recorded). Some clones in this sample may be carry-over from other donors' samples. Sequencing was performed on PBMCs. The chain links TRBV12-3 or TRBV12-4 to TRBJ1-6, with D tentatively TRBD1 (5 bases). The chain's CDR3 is CASSFQGGWKGNSPLHF. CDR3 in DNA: TGTGCCAGCAGTTTTCAGGGAGGGTGGAAGGGTAACTCACCCCTCCACTTT.